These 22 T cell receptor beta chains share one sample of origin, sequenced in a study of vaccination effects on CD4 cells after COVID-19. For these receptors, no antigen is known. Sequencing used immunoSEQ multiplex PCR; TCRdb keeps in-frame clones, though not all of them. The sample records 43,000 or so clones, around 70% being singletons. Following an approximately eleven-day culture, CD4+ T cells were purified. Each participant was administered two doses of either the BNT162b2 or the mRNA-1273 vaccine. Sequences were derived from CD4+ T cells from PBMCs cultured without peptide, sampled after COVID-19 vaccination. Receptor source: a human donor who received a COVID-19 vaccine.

This chain's CDR3 is CATSRTGSSGNTIYF. CDR3 DNA: TGTGCCACCAGCAGAACGGGAAGCTCTGGAAACACCATATATTTT. V and J are TRBV15 and TRBJ1-3; D is ambiguous. The V and J ends lost 2 bases and 0 bases respectively, with 8 bases between them. The CDR3 is 15 amino acids. Germline lookup yields CDR1 LNHNV and CDR2 YYDKDF (reference sequence).

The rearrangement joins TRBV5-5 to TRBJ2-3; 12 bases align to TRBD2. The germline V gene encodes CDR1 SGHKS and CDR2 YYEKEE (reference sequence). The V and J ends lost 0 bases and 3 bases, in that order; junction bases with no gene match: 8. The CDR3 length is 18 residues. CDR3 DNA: TGTGCCAGCAGCTTGGCGATTGGGACTAGCGGGTTTACAGATACGCAGTATTTT. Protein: CASSLAIGTSGFTDTQYF.

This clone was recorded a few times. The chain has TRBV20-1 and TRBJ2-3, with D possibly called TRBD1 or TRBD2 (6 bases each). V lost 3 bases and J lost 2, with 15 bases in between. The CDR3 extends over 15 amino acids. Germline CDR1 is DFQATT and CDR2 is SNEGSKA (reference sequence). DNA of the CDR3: TGCAGTGCTAGTCGGGGGCCCCCCTCCACAGATACGCAGTATTTT. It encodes CSASRGPPSTDTQYF.

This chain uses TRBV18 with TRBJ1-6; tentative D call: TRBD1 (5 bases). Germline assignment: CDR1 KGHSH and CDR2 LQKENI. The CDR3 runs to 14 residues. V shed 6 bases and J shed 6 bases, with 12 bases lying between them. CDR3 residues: CASSLTGSNSPLHF. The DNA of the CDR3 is TGTGCCAGCTCTCTCACAGGATCTAATTCACCCCTCCACTTT.

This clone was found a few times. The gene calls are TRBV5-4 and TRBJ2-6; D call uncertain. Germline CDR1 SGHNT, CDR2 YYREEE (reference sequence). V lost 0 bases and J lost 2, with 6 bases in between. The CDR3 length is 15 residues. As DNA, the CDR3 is TGTGCCAGCAGCTTGGAAGGTCCTGGGGCCAACGTCCTGACTTTC. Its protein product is CASSLEGPGANVLTF.

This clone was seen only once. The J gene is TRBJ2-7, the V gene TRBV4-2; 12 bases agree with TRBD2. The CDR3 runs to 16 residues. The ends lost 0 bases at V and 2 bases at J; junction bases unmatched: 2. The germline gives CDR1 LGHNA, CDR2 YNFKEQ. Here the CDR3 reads CASSQDASGGAYEQYF. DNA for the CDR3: TGTGCCAGCAGCCAAGACGCTAGCGGGGGGGCCTACGAGCAGTACTTC.

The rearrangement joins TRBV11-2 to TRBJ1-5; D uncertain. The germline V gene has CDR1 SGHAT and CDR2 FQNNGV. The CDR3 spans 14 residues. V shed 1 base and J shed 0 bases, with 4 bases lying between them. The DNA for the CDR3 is TGTGCCAGCAGCTTAGGGGTTAGCAATCAGCCCCAGCATTTT. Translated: CASSLGVSNQPQHF.

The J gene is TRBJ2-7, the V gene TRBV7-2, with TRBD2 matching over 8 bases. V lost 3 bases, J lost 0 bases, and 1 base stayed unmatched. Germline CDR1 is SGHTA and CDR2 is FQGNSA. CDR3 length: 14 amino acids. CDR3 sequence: CASSFSGASYEQYF. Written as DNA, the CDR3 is TGTGCCAGCAGCTTTAGCGGGGCCTCCTACGAGCAGTACTTC. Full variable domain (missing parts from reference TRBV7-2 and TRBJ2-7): GAGVSQSPSNKVTEKGKDVELRCDPISGHTALYWYRQSLGQGLEFLIYFQGNSAPDKSGLPSDRFSAERTGGSVSTLTIQRTQQEDSAVYLCASSFSGASYEQYFGPGTRLTVT.

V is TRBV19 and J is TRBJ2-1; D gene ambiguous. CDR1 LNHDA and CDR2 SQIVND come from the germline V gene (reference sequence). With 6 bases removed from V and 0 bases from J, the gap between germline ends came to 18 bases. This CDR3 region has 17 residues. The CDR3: CASSLQSNGRSYNEQFF. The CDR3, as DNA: TGTGCCAGTAGCCTCCAAAGTAACGGGCGCTCCTACAATGAGCAGTTCTTC.

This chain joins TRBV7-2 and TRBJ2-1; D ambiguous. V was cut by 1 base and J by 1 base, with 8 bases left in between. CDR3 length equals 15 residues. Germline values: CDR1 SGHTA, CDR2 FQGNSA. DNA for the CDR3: TGTGCCAGCAGCTTAGGGGCGAGGTCCTACAATGAGCAGTTCTTC. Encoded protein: CASSLGARSYNEQFF.

The CDR3 reads CASRKGDSGANVLTF. The CDR3 DNA follows: TGTGCCAGTAGGAAGGGCGACTCTGGGGCCAACGTCCTGACTTTC. The V call is TRBV19, the J call TRBJ2-6; no firm D call. V was clipped by 6 bases and J by 0 bases, with 9 bases between them. Germline-derived CDR1 and CDR2 are LNHDA and SQIVND (reference sequence). CDR3 length equals 15 residues.

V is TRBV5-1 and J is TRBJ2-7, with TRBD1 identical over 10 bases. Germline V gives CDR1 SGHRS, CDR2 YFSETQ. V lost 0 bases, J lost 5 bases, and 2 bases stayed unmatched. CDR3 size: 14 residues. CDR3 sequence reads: CASSLGGTGDEQYF. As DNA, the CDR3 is TGCGCCAGCAGCTTGGGGGGGACAGGGGACGAGCAGTACTTC.

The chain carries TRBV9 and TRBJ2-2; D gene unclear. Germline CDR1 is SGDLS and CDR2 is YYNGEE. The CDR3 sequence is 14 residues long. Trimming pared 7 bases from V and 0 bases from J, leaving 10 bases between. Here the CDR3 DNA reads TGTGCCAGCCAGGATGGCGCGAACACCGGGGAGCTGTTTTTT. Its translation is CASQDGANTGELFF. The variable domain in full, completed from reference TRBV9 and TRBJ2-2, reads DSGVTQTPKHLITATGQRVTLRCSPRSGDLSVYWYQQSLDQGLQFLIQYYNGEERAKGNILERFSAQQFPDLHSELNLSSLELGDSALYFCASQDGANTGELFFGEGSRLTVL.

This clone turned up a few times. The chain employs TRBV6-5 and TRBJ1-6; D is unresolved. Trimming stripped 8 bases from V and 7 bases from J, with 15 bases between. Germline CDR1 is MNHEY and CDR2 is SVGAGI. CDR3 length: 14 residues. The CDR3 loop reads CASLVSGVNSPLHF. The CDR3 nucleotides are TGTGCCAGCTTAGTATCAGGCGTCAATTCACCCCTCCACTTT.

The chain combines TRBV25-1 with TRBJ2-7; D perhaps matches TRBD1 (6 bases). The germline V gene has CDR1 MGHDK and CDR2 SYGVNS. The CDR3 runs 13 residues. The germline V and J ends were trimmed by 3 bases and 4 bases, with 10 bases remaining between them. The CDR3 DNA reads TGTGCCAGCAGTGACACAGGGAGTTACGAGCAGTACTTC. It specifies CASSDTGSYEQYF.

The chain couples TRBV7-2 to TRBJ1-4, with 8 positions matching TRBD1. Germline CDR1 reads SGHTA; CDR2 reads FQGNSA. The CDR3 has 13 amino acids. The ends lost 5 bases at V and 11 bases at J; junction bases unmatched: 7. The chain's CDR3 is CASSLQTGDKLFF. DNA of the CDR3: TGTGCCAGCAGCCTCCAGACAGGGGATAAACTGTTTTTT. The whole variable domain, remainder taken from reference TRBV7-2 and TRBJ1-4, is GAGVSQSPSNKVTEKGKDVELRCDPISGHTALYWYRQSLGQGLEFLIYFQGNSAPDKSGLPSDRFSAERTGGSVSTLTIQRTQQEDSAVYLCASSLQTGDKLFFGSGTQLSVL.

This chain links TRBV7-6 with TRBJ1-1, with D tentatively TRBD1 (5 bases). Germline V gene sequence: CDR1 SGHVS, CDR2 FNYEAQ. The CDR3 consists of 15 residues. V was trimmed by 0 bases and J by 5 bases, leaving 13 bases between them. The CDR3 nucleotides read TGTGCCAGCAGCTTAGCGCTGGGGGGACGGACTGAAGCTTTCTTT. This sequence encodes CASSLALGGRTEAFF.

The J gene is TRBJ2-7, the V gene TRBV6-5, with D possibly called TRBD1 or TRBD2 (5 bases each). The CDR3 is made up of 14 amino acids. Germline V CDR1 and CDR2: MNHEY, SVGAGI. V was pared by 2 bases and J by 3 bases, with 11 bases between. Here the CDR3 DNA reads TGTGCCAGCAGTTACAGGGACGTCGGCTACGAGCAGTACTTC. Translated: CASSYRDVGYEQYF.

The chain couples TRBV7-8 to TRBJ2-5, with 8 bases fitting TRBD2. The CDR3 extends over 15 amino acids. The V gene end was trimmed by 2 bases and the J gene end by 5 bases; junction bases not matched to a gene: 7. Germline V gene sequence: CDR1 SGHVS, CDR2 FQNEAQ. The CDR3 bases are TGTGCCAGCAGCTTACCAGGGACGGGAGGGGAGACCCAGTACTTC. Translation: CASSLPGTGGETQYF.

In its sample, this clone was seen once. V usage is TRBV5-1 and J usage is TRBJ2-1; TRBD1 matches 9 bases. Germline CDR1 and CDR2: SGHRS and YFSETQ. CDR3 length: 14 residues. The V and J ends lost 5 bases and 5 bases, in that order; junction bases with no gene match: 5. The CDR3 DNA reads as TGCGCCAGCAGTCAGGGACAGGGTAACAATGAGCAGTTCTTC. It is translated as CASSQGQGNNEQFF.

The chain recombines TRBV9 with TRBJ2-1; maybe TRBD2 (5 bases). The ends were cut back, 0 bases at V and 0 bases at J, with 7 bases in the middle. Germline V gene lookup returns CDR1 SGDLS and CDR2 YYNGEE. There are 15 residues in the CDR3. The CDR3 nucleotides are TGTGCCAGCAGCGTAGACGGGAACTCCTACAATGAGCAGTTCTTC. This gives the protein CASSVDGNSYNEQFF.

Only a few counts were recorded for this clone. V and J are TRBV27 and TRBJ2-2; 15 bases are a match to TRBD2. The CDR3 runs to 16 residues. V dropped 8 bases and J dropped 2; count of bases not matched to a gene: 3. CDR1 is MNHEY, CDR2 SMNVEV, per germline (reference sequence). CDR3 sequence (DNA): TGTGCCAGCCGGACTAGCGGGGGGGCAAACACCGGGGAGCTGTTTTTT. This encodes CASRTSGGANTGELFF.